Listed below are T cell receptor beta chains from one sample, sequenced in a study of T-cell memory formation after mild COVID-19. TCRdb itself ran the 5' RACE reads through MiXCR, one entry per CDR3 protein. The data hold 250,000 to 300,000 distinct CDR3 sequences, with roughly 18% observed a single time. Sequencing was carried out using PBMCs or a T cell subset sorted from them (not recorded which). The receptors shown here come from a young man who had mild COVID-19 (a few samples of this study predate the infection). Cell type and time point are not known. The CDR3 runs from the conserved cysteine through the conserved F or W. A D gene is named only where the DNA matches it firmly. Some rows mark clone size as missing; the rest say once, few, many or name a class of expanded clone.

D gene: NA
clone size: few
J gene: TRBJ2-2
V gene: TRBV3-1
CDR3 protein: CASSFRGFVGELFF
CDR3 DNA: TGTGCCAGCAGCTTCAGGGGTTTTGTCGGGGAGCTGTTTTTT

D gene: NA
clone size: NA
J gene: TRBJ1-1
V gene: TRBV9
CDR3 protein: CASSVDQDSTIEAFF
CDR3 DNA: TGTGCCAGCAGCGTAGATCAGGACAGCACGATTGAAGCTTTCTTT

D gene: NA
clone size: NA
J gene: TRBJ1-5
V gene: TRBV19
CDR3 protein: CASSGEGHQPQHF
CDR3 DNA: TGTGCCAGTAGTGGGGAGGGCCATCAGCCCCAGCATTTT

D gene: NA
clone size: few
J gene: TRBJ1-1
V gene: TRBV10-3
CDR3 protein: CAISGQGTEAFF
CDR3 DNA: TGTGCCATCAGTGGGCAGGGCACTGAAGCTTTCTTT

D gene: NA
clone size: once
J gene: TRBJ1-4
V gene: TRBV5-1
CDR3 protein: CASSLLQATGEKLFF
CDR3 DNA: TGCGCCAGCAGCTTACTACAGGCTACGGGTGAAAAACTGTTTTTT

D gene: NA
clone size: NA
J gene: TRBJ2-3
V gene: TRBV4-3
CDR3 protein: CASSQAPGASATDTQYF
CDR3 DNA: TGCGCCAGCAGCCAAGCCCCAGGGGCTAGCGCCACAGATACGCAGTATTTT

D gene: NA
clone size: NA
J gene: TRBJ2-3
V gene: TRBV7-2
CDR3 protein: CASSPILGQGRTDTQYF
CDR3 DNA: TGTGCCAGCAGCCCTATACTGGGGCAGGGGAGGACAGATACGCAGTATTTT

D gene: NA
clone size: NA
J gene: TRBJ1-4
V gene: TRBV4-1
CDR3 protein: CASSQERGWNEKLFF
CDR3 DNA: TGCGCCAGCAGCCAAGAGAGGGGCTGGAATGAAAAACTGTTTTTT

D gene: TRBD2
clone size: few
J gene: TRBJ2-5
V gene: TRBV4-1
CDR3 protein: CASSQAAIAGGAETQYF
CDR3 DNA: TGCGCCAGCAGCCAAGCCGCTATAGCGGGGGGAGCGGAGACCCAGTACTTC

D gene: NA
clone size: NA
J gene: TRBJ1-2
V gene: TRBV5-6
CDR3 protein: CASSGGDLSDYGYTF
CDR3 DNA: TGTGCCAGCAGCGGCGGGGACTTATCTGACTATGGCTACACCTTC

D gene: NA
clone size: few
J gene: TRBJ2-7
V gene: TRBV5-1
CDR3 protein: CASRGSSYEQYF
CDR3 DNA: TGCGCCAGCCGGGGGTCCTCCTACGAGCAGTACTTC

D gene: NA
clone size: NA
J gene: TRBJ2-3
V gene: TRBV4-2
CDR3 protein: CASSQARDTQYF
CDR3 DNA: TGTGCCAGCAGCCAAGCGCGAGATACGCAGTATTTT

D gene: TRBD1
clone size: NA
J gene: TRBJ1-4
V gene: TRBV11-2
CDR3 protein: CASSVVPGQGREKLFF
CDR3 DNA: TGTGCCAGCAGCGTTGTTCCGGGACAGGGACGAGAAAAACTGTTTTTT

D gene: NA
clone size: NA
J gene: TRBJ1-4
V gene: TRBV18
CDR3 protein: CASSNKQLRNEKLFF
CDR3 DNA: TGTGCCAGCTCAAATAAACAGCTCCGTAATGAAAAACTGTTTTTT

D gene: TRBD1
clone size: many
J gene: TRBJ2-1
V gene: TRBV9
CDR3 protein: CASSVQGNEQFF
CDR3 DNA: TGCGCCAGCAGCGTACAGGGGAATGAGCAGTTCTTC

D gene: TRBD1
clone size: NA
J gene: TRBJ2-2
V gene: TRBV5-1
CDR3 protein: CASSPAGQGANTGELFF
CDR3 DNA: TGCGCCAGCAGCCCGGCGGGACAGGGAGCGAACACCGGGGAGCTGTTTTTT

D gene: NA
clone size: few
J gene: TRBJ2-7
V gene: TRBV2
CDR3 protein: CASNTGSDEQYF
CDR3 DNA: TGTGCCAGCAATACAGGGTCAGACGAGCAGTACTTC

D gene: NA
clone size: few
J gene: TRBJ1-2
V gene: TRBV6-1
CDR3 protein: CASTQDAYGYTF
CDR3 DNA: TGTGCCAGCACCCAAGATGCCTATGGCTACACCTTC

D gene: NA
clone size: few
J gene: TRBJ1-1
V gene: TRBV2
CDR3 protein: CASSVGGARGTEAFF
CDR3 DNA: TGTGCCAGCAGTGTTGGAGGGGCCCGAGGAACTGAAGCTTTCTTT

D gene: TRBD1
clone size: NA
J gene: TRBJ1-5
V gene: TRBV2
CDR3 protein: CASSEATGYQPQHF
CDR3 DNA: TGTGCCAGCAGTGAAGCGACAGGGTATCAGCCCCAGCATTTT

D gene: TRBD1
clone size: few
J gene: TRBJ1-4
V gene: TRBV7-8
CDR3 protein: CASSLATGSREKLFF
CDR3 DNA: TGTGCCAGCAGCTTGGCGACAGGGAGTCGCGAAAAACTGTTTTTT

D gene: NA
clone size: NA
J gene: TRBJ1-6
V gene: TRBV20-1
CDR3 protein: CSARAILRDSPLHF
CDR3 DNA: TGCAGTGCTAGAGCCATCCTCAGGGATTCACCCCTCCACTTT

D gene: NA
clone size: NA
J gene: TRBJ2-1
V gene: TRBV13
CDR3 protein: CASSLEWLGGDNEQFF
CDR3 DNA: TGTGCCAGCAGCTTAGAATGGTTGGGAGGAGACAATGAGCAGTTCTTC

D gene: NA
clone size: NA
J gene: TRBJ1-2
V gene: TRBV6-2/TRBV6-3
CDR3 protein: CASSGRIYGYTF
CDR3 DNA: TGTGCCAGCAGTGGACGGATCTATGGCTACACCTTC

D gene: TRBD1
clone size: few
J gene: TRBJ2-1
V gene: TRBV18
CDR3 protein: CASSQTGDWEQFF
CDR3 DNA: TGTGCCAGCTCACAGACAGGGGACTGGGAGCAGTTCTTC

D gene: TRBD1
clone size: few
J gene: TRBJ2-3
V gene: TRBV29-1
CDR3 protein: CSVGAQGGTDTQYF
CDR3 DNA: TGCAGCGTTGGAGCCCAGGGGGGCACAGATACGCAGTATTTT

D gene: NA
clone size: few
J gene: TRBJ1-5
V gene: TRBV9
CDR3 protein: CASSVEGGLGPQHF
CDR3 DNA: TGTGCCAGCAGCGTAGAGGGAGGCCTGGGGCCCCAGCATTTT

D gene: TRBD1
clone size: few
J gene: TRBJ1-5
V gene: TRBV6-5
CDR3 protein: CASSPGTEGQPQHF
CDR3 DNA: TGTGCCAGCAGTCCGGGGACAGAGGGTCAGCCCCAGCATTTT

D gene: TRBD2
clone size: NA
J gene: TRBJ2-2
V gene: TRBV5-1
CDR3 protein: CASSSGLAGGHLNTGELFF
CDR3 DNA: TGCGCCAGCAGCTCCGGACTAGCGGGGGGGCATTTGAACACCGGGGAGCTGTTTTTT

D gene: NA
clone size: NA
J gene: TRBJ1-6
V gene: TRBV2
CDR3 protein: CASKLQGNSPLHF
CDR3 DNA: TGTGCCAGCAAATTGCAGGGTAACTCACCCCTCCACTTT

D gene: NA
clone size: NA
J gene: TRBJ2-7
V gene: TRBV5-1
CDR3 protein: CASSSGPRDISYEQYF
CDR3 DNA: TGCGCCAGCAGCTCGGGCCCCCGGGACATCTCCTACGAGCAGTACTTC

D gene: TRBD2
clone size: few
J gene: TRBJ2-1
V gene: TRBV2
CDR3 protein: CASSQDPSGGINEQFF
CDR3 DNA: TGTGCCAGCAGTCAGGACCCTAGCGGGGGAATCAATGAGCAGTTCTTC

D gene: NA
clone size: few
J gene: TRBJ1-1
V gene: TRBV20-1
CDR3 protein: CSARSAGEAFF
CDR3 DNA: TGCAGTGCTAGGTCCGCCGGGGAAGCTTTCTTT

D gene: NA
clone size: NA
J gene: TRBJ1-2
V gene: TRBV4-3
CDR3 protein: CASSQGGGVYGYTF
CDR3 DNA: TGCGCCAGCAGCCAAGGTGGAGGAGTCTATGGCTACACCTTC

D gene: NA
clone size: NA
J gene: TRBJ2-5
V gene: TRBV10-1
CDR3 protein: CASSETGQRETQYF
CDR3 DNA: TGCGCCAGCAGCGAAACAGGGCAGCGGGAGACCCAGTACTTC

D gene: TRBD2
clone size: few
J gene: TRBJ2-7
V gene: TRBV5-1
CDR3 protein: CASKASGENEQYF
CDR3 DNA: TGCGCCAGCAAGGCTAGCGGGGAAAACGAGCAGTACTTC

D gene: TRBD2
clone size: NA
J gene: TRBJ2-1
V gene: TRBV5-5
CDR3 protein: CASTGGGFDEQFF
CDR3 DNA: TGTGCCAGCACGGGCGGGGGGTTCGATGAGCAGTTCTTC

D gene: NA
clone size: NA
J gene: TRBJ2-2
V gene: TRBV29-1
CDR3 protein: CSVAGTGELFF
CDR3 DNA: TGCAGCGTTGCGGGCACCGGGGAGCTGTTTTTT

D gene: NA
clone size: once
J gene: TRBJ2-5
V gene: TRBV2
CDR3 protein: CASRAGTQYF
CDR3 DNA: TGTGCCAGCAGGGCGGGGACCCAGTACTTC

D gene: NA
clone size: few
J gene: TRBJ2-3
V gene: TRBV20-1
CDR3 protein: CSARGGSTDTQYF
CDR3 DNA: TGCAGTGCTAGGGGCGGGTCCACAGATACGCAGTATTTT